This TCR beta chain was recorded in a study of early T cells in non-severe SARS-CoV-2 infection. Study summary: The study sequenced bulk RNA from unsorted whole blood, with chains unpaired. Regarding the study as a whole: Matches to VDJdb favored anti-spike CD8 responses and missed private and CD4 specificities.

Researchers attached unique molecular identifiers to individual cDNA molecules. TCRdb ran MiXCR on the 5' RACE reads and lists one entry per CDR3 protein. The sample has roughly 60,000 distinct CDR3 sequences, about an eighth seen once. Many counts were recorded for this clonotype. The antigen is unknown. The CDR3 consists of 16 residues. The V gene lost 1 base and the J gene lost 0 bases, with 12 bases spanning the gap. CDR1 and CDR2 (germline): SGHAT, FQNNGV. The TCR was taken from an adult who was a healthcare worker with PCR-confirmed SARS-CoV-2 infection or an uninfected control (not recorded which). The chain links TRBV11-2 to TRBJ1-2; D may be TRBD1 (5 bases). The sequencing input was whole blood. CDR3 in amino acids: CASSLVRDSTNYGYTF. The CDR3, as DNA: TGTGCCAGCAGCTTAGTCAGGGATTCAACTAACTATGGCTACACCTTC.